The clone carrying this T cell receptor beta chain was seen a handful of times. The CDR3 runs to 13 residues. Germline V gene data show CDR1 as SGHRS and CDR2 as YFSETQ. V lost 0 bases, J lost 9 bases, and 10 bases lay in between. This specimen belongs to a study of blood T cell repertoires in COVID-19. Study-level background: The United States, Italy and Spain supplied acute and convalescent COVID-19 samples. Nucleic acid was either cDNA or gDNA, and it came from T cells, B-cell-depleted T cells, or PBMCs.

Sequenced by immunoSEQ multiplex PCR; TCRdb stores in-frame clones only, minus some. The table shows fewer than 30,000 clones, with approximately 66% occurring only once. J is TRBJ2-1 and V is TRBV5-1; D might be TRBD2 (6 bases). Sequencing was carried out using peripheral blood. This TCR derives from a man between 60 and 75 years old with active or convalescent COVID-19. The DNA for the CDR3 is TGCGCCAGCAGCTTGGGTCAAGCGGGTGAGCAGTTCTTC. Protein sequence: CASSLGQAGEQFF.